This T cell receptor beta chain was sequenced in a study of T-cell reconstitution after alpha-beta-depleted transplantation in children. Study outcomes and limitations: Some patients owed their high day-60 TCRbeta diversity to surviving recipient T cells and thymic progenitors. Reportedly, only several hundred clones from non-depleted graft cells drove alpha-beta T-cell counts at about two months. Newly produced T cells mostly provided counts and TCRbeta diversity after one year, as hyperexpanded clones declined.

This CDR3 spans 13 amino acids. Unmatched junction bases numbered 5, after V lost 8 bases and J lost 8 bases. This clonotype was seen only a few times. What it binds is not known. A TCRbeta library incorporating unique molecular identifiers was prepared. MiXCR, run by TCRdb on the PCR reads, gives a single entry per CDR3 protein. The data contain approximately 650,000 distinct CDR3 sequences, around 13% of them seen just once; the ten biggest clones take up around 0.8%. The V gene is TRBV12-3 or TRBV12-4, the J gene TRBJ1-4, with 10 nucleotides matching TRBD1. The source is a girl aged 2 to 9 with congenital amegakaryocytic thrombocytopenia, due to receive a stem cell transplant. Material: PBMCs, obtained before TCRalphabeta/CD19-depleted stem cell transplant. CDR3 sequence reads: CASGDRGSEKLFF. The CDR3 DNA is TGTGCCAGCGGGGACAGGGGATCGGAAAAACTGTTTTTT.